This TCR beta chain was observed in a study of CD8+ T cells in alopecia areata. Study-level findings and limits: Scalp lesions, especially in alopecia totalis/universalis, had higher clonality than normal scalp. Scalp sample sequencing also detects resident alphabeta T cells of normal skin. The study found TCR sharing across patients less clear than in mice, possibly for HLA reasons.

CDR1 and CDR2 from the germline V gene are SQVTM and ANQGSEA. This CDR3 contains 12 residues. V was shortened by 5 bases and J by 0 bases, with 6 bases between the two germline ends. PBMCs, the starting material, were the source of sorted CD4+ and CD8+ T cells. The authors extracted RNA and reverse transcribed it into cDNA as the sequencing template. Data came from immunoSEQ multiplex PCR; TCRdb stores just in-frame clones and leaves some out. The sample consists of about 110,000 clones, approximately 63% of them appearing once. This clone was found a few times. Its antigen is as yet unknown. The receptor was isolated from a human donor in good health. The sample was CD8+ T cells sorted from blood. The chain combines TRBV29-1 with TRBJ2-3; D is undetermined. Here the CDR3 DNA reads TGCAGCGTTTTGGCTAGCACAGATACGCAGTATTTT. Its translation is CSVLASTDTQYF.